The entry that follows covers one TCR beta chain sequence. The length of the CDR3 is 13 residues. Trimming took 5 bases from V and 2 from J; bases not matched to a gene: 3. Germline CDR1 and CDR2: MNHEY and SMNVEV (reference sequence). These data originate in a study of blood T cell repertoires in COVID-19. In the original analysis: Researchers report that nucleated cell counts were estimated from reference gene primer amplification. Here immunoSEQ multiplex PCR was the method, and the copy in TCRdb shows in-frame clones only, minus some. The D gene and trimming were derived from the DNA, and the V and J assignments and clone size from that table. The sample lists fewer than 300,000 clones, roughly 87% occurring once.

Material: peripheral blood. The chain links TRBV27 to TRBJ2-7; the match to TRBD1 covers 7 bases. This receptor was identified in a woman in her 30s with acute or convalescent COVID-19. CDR3 nucleotides: TGTGCCAGCAGTCACAGGGGCGCCTACGAGCAGTACTTC. The encoded protein is CASSHRGAYEQYF.